This TCR beta chain was recovered during a study of T cell repertoires in cytomegalovirus infection. TCRdb re-called the reads through MiXCR, storing one row per CDR3 protein. The table records some 940,000 distinct CDR3 sequences, 31% of them present only once. Concerning this clonotype itself: The antigen is not known.

The CDR3 has 15 residues. CDR1 is MNHEY, CDR2 SMNVEV, per germline (reference sequence). The V end lost 9 bases, the J end lost 2 bases, and 17 bases lay between the germline ends. This material consisted of cultured CD8+ T cells from PBMCs, taken from culture after CMV antigen stimulation. The receptor was isolated from a human donor in good health (CMV status not recorded). Some clones in this sample may be carry-over from other donors' samples. The chain carries TRBV27 and TRBJ2-1; D might be TRBD1 (8 bases). Written as DNA, the CDR3 is TGTGCCAGTACTGAGCGGGACAGGCCCTACAATGAGCAGTTCTTC. This sequence encodes CASTERDRPYNEQFF.